Below, 31 T cell receptor beta chains from the same sample are listed, as sequenced in a study of neurological immune-mediated disorders. Using its own MiXCR run on the 5' RACE reads, TCRdb lists one record per CDR3 protein. The data show 66,000 or so distinct CDR3 sequences, around 5.2% seen once. Sequenced input: PBMCs. These receptor sequences come from a woman aged 25 to 39 with multiple sclerosis.

There are many counts of this clonotype. The chain couples TRBV12-3 or TRBV12-4 to TRBJ2-3; TRBD2 agrees at 12 bases. Losses at the gene ends were 1 base for V and 10 bases for J; bases not matched to a gene: 3. The CDR3 runs to 14 residues. For the CDR3, the DNA is TGTGCCAGCAGTTTAGGGACTAGCGGGGAGTCGCAGTATTTT. It is translated as CASSLGTSGESQYF.

In its sample, this clonotype was seen many times. The gene calls are TRBV12-3 or TRBV12-4 and TRBJ1-2; no definite D call. The CDR3 spans 14 residues. V lost 6 bases and J 4 bases, leaving 15 bases between the germline ends. CDR3 region: CASSPSVEAYGYTF. Written as DNA, the CDR3 is TGTGCCAGCAGCCCCTCCGTCGAAGCCTATGGCTACACCTTC.

This clonotype was found many times. This may be a read error, as it is one base from a much larger clone. This chain joins TRBV20-1 and TRBJ1-1, with D unresolved. From germline, CDR1 is DFQATT and CDR2 SNEGSKA (reference sequence). The V and J ends lost 8 bases and 3 bases respectively, with 19 bases between them. The CDR3 has 14 residues. The CDR3 reads CSPDNGIEDTEAFF. In DNA form, the CDR3 reads TGCAGTCCCGACAATGGAATCGAGGACACTGAAGCTTTCTTT.

This clonotype was seen repeatedly, ten times or more. The rearrangement joins TRBV29-1 to TRBJ1-3, with D tentatively TRBD1 (6 bases). The CDR3 covers 15 residues. Germline lookup yields CDR1 SQVTM and CDR2 ANQGSEA. Trimming cost V 2 bases and J 1 base, with 12 bases left between them. CDR3 in amino acids: CSVETGQGSGNTIYF. The DNA for the CDR3 is TGCAGCGTTGAAACCGGGCAGGGGTCTGGAAACACCATATATTTT.

At least ten counts were recorded for this clonotype. The chain links TRBV7-9 to TRBJ2-5, with 10 bases that match TRBD1. The germline CDR1 and CDR2 sequences are SEHNR and FQNEAQ (reference sequence). Trimming cost V 4 bases and J 7 bases; bases outside gene matches: 15. There are 17 residues in the CDR3. This CDR3 reads CASSSRGDRGRVGTQYF. In nucleotides, the CDR3 is TGTGCCAGCAGCTCGCGAGGTGACAGGGGGCGCGTCGGGACCCAGTACTTC.

Many counts were recorded for this clonotype. The chain carries TRBV5-1 and TRBJ1-1; D call uncertain. The CDR3 is made up of 14 amino acids. CDR1 is SGHRS and CDR2 is YFSETQ in the germline V gene. Trimming took 1 base from V and 1 from J, leaving 8 bases between them. The CDR3 spells CASSLLVENTEAFF. Here the CDR3 DNA reads TGCGCCAGCAGCTTGTTAGTTGAGAACACTGAAGCTTTCTTT.

J is TRBJ2-5 and V is TRBV5-1; 10 positions agree with TRBD2. Germline assignment: CDR1 SGHRS and CDR2 YFSETQ. This CDR3 contains 15 residues. After removal of 2 bases from V and 4 bases from J, the junction contained 5 bases not matched to a gene. The CDR3 DNA reads as TGCGCCAGCAGCTTTAGCGGGGGGCCCGGAGAGACCCAGTACTTC. Translated, it gives CASSFSGGPGETQYF.

This clonotype was counted at least ten times. The V call is TRBV20-1, the J call TRBJ1-2, with D perhaps matching TRBD1 (5 bases). CDR3 length: 15 residues. The germline gives CDR1 DFQATT, CDR2 SNEGSKA (reference sequence). Trimming pared 0 bases from V and 4 bases from J, leaving 15 bases between. CDR3 nucleotides: TGCAGTGCTAGAGATCCTTCGACAGCAGCCTATGGCTACACCTTC. It translates to CSARDPSTAAYGYTF.

This clonotype was found many times. The J gene is TRBJ1-2, the V gene TRBV5-5; 8 nucleotides agree with TRBD1. The CDR3 spans 14 residues. CDR1 is SGHKS, CDR2 YYEKEE, per germline (reference sequence). Trimming took 4 bases from V and 2 from J; bases not matched to a gene: 4. The DNA for the CDR3 is TGTGCCAGCAGCCCCCGGACAGGGAACTATGGCTACACCTTC. It is translated as CASSPRTGNYGYTF.

Ten or more counts support this clonotype. V gene TRBV5-1 combines with J gene TRBJ1-2; 9 nucleotides agree with TRBD1. V shed 0 bases, J shed 8 bases, and the junction held 5 bases outside the gene matches. In germline, CDR1 is SGHRS, CDR2 YFSETQ. This CDR3 spans 14 amino acids. For the CDR3, the DNA is TGCGCCAGCAGCTTGGACAGGGGGCGAAGGGGCTACACCTTC. Translated, it gives CASSLDRGRRGYTF.

This clonotype was counted ten times or more. The chain has TRBV25-1 and TRBJ2-7, with no clear D. This CDR3 contains 13 residues. With 3 bases removed from V and 4 bases from J, the gap between germline ends came to 10 bases. Looked up from germline, CDR1 is MGHDK and CDR2 is SYGVNS. CDR3 coding DNA: TGTGCCAGCAGTGACCATCAAGGGTACGAGCAGTACTTC. It yields the protein CASSDHQGYEQYF.

This clonotype was picked up many times. V gene TRBV20-1 combines with J gene TRBJ1-2; D remains ambiguous. The CDR3 contains 11 residues. Germline-derived CDR1 and CDR2 are DFQATT and SNEGSKA (reference sequence). The V and J ends lost 6 bases and 8 bases respectively, with 13 bases between them. The CDR3 nucleotides read TGCAGTGCCCCGAAGTTACCGGGCTACACCTTC. The encoded protein is CSAPKLPGYTF.

The chain links TRBV3-1 to TRBJ2-1; D possibly corresponds to TRBD2 (6 bases). The CDR3 is 12 amino acids. Trimming pared 0 bases from V and 12 bases from J, leaving 9 bases between. Per germline, CDR1 LGHDT and CDR2 YNNKEL (reference sequence). CDR3 sequence reads: CASSQEGGGQFF. The CDR3 DNA reads TGTGCCAGCAGCCAAGAGGGGGGAGGGCAGTTCTTC.

This chain connects TRBV7-2 to TRBJ2-5; maybe TRBD2 (7 bases). With 6 bases removed from V and 0 bases from J, the gap between germline ends came to 14 bases. Germline V lookup: CDR1 SGHTA, CDR2 FQGNSA. The CDR3 extends over 15 amino acids. The CDR3 reads CASSPGGWYQETQYF. The CDR3 DNA reads as TGTGCCAGCAGTCCGGGGGGCTGGTACCAAGAGACCCAGTACTTC.

The genes are TRBV7-2 and TRBJ2-2, with D perhaps TRBD1 (5 bases). CDR1 SGHTA and CDR2 FQGNSA come from the germline V gene. The CDR3 length is 16 residues. V was clipped by 1 base and J by 6 bases, with 15 bases between them. Here the CDR3 DNA reads TGTGCCAGCAGCTTAGTTGTAGGGGAAGAATCCGGGGAGCTGTTTTTT. Translating gives CASSLVVGEESGELFF.

The sample holds many counts of this clonotype. The chain combines TRBV12-3 or TRBV12-4 with TRBJ2-1; D gene uncertain. V was clipped by 10 bases and J by 1 base, with 14 bases between them. The CDR3 is made up of 14 amino acids. The DNA of the CDR3 is TGTGCCACCAAGACGGACGGGTCCTACAATGAGCAGTTCTTC. This codes for CATKTDGSYNEQFF.

This chain uses TRBV6-5 with TRBJ2-5; tentative D call: TRBD1 (5 bases). V lost 3 bases, J lost 7 bases, and 12 bases lay in between. Germline CDR1 MNHEY, CDR2 SVGAGI. This CDR3 region has 13 residues. CDR3 nucleotide sequence: TGTGCCAGCAGTTATGGGGCGGTGGGGACCCAGTACTTC. This translates into CASSYGAVGTQYF.

This clonotype was counted many times. The V and J genes are TRBV12-3 or TRBV12-4 and TRBJ1-2; 8 bases line up with TRBD1. This CDR3 comprises 14 residues. V lost 4 bases and J lost 4; bases outside the gene matches: 5. The CDR3 sequence: CASSSSDRGYGYTF. The CDR3 bases are TGTGCCAGCAGTTCATCCGACAGGGGCTATGGCTACACCTTC.

In its sample, this clonotype was seen many times. The rearrangement uses TRBV9 and TRBJ2-5; D perhaps matches TRBD1 (5 bases). V shed 4 bases and J shed 4 bases, with 17 bases lying between them. This CDR3 comprises 15 residues. Germline V lookup: CDR1 SGDLS, CDR2 YYNGEE. CDR3 sequence: CASSPSPGKGETQYF. The CDR3 coding sequence is TGTGCCAGCAGCCCCTCCCCAGGGAAGGGAGAGACCCAGTACTTC.

This clonotype was found a few times. The V gene is TRBV29-1, the J gene TRBJ2-1; perhaps TRBD2 as D (6 bases). CDR3 length: 14 amino acids. V lost 3 bases to trimming and J lost 7 bases, with 16 bases between them. The germline CDR1 and CDR2 sequences are SQVTM and ANQGSEA. The CDR3 region is CSVEEGIGLNEQFF. CDR3 nucleotides: TGCAGCGTTGAGGAGGGAATAGGTTTAAATGAGCAGTTCTTC.

The chain joins TRBV11-2 to TRBJ2-3; TRBD1 or TRBD2 may be the D gene (5 bases each). The CDR3 contains 14 residues. Germline CDR1 SGHAT, CDR2 FQNNGV. Trimming removed 1 base at V and 6 bases at J, with 11 bases between. The CDR3 region is CASSLVRGRDTQYF. The DNA of the CDR3 is TGTGCCAGCAGCTTAGTCCGGGGACGGGATACGCAGTATTTT.

There are many counts of this clonotype. The genes are TRBV5-1 and TRBJ2-1, with 10 nucleotides matching TRBD1. The CDR3 covers 15 residues. Germline CDR1 and CDR2: SGHRS and YFSETQ. V gave up 2 bases and J gave up 3 bases; unmatched junction bases: 2. CDR3 region: CASSFDRGRYNEQFF. The CDR3 DNA reads as TGCGCCAGCAGCTTCGACAGGGGGCGCTACAATGAGCAGTTCTTC.

This clonotype was seen ten or more times. The gene calls are TRBV6-5 and TRBJ2-7; D remains unclear. The CDR3 is 13 amino acids. Deletions cut 2 bases from V and 4 bases from J, with 9 bases between. Germline assignment: CDR1 MNHEY and CDR2 SVGAGI. The CDR3 nucleotides are TGTGCCAGCAGTTACGCAGGAAATTACGAGCAGTACTTC. It is translated as CASSYAGNYEQYF.

This clonotype was detected many times. The gene calls are TRBV12-3 or TRBV12-4 and TRBJ2-4; D ambiguous. CDR3 length: 16 amino acids. V lost 0 bases and J lost 0, with 9 bases in between. CDR3 in DNA: TGTGCCAGCAGTTTAGCGGTGGGAATAGCCAAAAACATTCAGTACTTC. Residues: CASSLAVGIAKNIQYF.

This clonotype was counted many times. The chain links TRBV29-1 to TRBJ2-1, with 7 nucleotides matching TRBD2. This CDR3 has 17 amino acids. The junction had 15 bases not matched to a gene; V was cut back by 3 bases and J by 4 bases. Germline V gene data show CDR1 as SQVTM and CDR2 as ANQGSEA. CDR3 nucleotides: TGCAGCGTTGACTACCCGAGGCGGGGGATCCCTTACAATGAGCAGTTCTTC. It yields the protein CSVDYPRRGIPYNEQFF.

This clonotype came up many times. The chain recombines TRBV2 with TRBJ1-1; 9 bases match TRBD1. The CDR3 sequence is 14 residues long. V was pared by 6 bases and J by 5 bases, with 7 bases of the junction left unmatched. CDR1 and CDR2 (germline): SNHLY, FYNNEI. The CDR3 loop reads CASRRTGAGTEAFF. The CDR3 nucleotides read TGTGCCAGCAGGCGGACAGGGGCAGGGACTGAAGCTTTCTTT.

This clonotype was seen at least ten times. The chain uses TRBV7-3 and TRBJ2-3; D unclear. Trimming removed 2 bases from V and 5 bases from J, with 11 bases in between. The CDR3 spans 14 residues. The germline V gene has CDR1 SGHTA and CDR2 FQGTGA. The CDR3 sequence: CASSLRQHGDTQYF. CDR3 bases: TGTGCCAGCAGCTTACGGCAGCATGGAGATACGCAGTATTTT.

This clonotype was recorded at least ten times. This chain joins TRBV11-2 and TRBJ2-7; 8 positions match TRBD1. Germline CDR1 SGHAT, CDR2 FQNNGV. After removal of 5 bases from V and 4 bases from J, the junction contained 10 bases not matched to a gene. This CDR3 is built from 15 residues. The CDR3 is CASSPGQGARYEQYF. The CDR3 nucleotides are TGTGCCAGCAGCCCCGGTCAGGGGGCAAGGTACGAGCAGTACTTC. The whole variable domain, remainder taken from reference TRBV11-2 and TRBJ2-7, is EAGVAQSPRYKIIEKRQSVAFWCNPISGHATLYWYQQILGQGPKLLIQFQNNGVVDDSQLPKDRFSAERLKGVDSTLKIQPAKLEDSAVYLCASSPGQGARYEQYFGPGTRLTVT.

This clonotype has a count of ten or more. This chain links TRBV2 with TRBJ2-5, with TRBD1 identical over 9 bases. The CDR3 extends over 14 amino acids. Germline V gene data show CDR1 as SNHLY and CDR2 as FYNNEI. V was clipped by 6 bases and J by 2 bases; unmatched bases: 4. CDR3 sequence: CASRRQGGQETQYF. CDR3 coding DNA: TGTGCCAGCAGAAGACAGGGGGGGCAAGAGACCCAGTACTTC.

This clonotype was counted at least ten times. The chain carries TRBV7-6 and TRBJ1-5; D is possibly TRBD1 (5 bases). This CDR3 has 15 residues. Germline assignment: CDR1 SGHVS and CDR2 FNYEAQ. Trimming left V 5 bases short and J 1 base short, with 12 bases between. The CDR3 region has the DNA TGTGCCAGCAGCGAAGGGACGGGAAGCAATCAGCCCCAGCATTTT. This gives the protein CASSEGTGSNQPQHF.

This clonotype was seen at least ten times. This chain joins TRBV5-1 and TRBJ2-1, with 11 bases lining up with TRBD1. The germline V gene encodes CDR1 SGHRS and CDR2 YFSETQ. V trimming: 4 bases; J trimming: 8 bases; junction bases outside the gene matches: 5. This CDR3 has 14 residues. The CDR3 DNA is TGCGCCAGCAGCCTGGGACAGGGGGGGGATGAGCAGTTCTTC. Translated: CASSLGQGGDEQFF.